What follows is one TCR beta chain and its context. Its specificity is unknown. Primers for the PCR totalled 60 Vbeta and 13 Jbeta. Generated by immunoSEQ multiplex PCR, the TCRdb table keeps only in-frame clones and is missing some. Of more than 65,000 clones in the sample, roughly 74% were seen once. These data originate in a study of cytomegalovirus exposure and HLA in healthy donors. Study at large: Earlier work reported 110 million or so unique TCR beta sequences from 150 million to 200 million T cells.

Germline values: CDR1 MNHEY, CDR2 SMNVEV (reference sequence). Germline trimming cut 2 bases from V and 7 bases from J; bases unmatched to any gene: 5. This CDR3 is 14 amino acids long. Study-level points and caveats: Sequencing artifact likely explains a cluster of highly shared sequence variants. The listing of roughly 160 TCR beta chains classed them as cytomegalovirus-associated.

Donors were ostensibly healthy at sampling, although undocumented immune exposures were probable. This sequence joins TRBV27 and TRBJ1-5; 7 nucleotides agree with TRBD1. Material for sequencing was PBMCs. The receptor was derived from a woman aged 50 to 65 in good health and CMV-seropositive. The CDR3 bases are TGTGCCAGCAGTTTAACAGGGGTAGGCCAGCCCCAGCATTTT. Residues: CASSLTGVGQPQHF.